Each of the 16 T cell receptor beta chains below was sequenced from the same sample in a study of cytomegalovirus exposure and HLA in healthy donors. The PCR made use of 60 Vbeta and 13 Jbeta primers. Generated by immunoSEQ multiplex PCR, the TCRdb table keeps only in-frame clones and is missing some. The sample includes over 100,000 clones, 80% to 85% of them seen just once. Sequencing was carried out using PBMCs. The source of these receptors is a woman aged 25 to 39 in good health and CMV-seronegative.

The chain is built from TRBV19 and TRBJ2-7; 7 nucleotides align to TRBD1. Germline-derived CDR1 and CDR2 are LNHDA and SQIVND (reference sequence). The V segment lost 3 bases and the J segment 0 bases; nucleotides outside the gene matches: 2. The CDR3 is 14 amino acids. The CDR3 bases are TGTGCCAGTAGTATGTCAGGGGGCTCCTACGAGCAGTACTTC. This encodes CASSMSGGSYEQYF. The full variable domain, with the rest looked up from reference TRBV19 and TRBJ2-7, is DGGITQSPKYLFRKEGQNVTLSCEQNLNHDAMYWYRQDPGQGLRLIYYSQIVNDFQKGDIAEGYSVSREKKESFPLTVTSAQKNPTAFYLCASSMSGGSYEQYFGPGTRLTVT.

This clone was seen more than once but under ten times. The rearrangement uses TRBV25-1 and TRBJ1-2; D is unclear. The CDR3 extends over 14 amino acids. Germline assignment: CDR1 MGHDK and CDR2 SYGVNS. V was clipped by 3 bases and J by 0 bases, with 8 bases between them. For the CDR3, the DNA is TGTGCCAGCAGTGATTCTCGAGCTAACTATGGCTACACCTTC. Translating it yields CASSDSRANYGYTF.

The V gene is TRBV5-4, the J gene TRBJ1-4, with a weak D call TRBD1 (6 bases). The CDR3 spans 13 residues. Trimming took 7 bases from V and 2 from J, leaving 9 bases between them. The germline CDR1 and CDR2 sequences are SGHNT and YYREEE (reference sequence). The CDR3 loop reads CASGGSTNEKLFF. CDR3 DNA: TGTGCCAGCGGGGGCTCGACTAATGAAAAACTGTTTTTT.

V usage is TRBV5-6 and J usage is TRBJ2-3; 8 nucleotides match TRBD1. V gave up 5 bases and J gave up 0 bases; unmatched junction bases: 8. The CDR3 length is 16 residues. Germline V CDR1 and CDR2: SGHDT, YYEEEE. The CDR3 DNA follows: TGTGCCAGCAGGTCGGGGACAGGACTTAGCACAGATACGCAGTATTTT. It codes for CASRSGTGLSTDTQYF. Supplemented by reference TRBV5-6 and TRBJ2-3, the full variable domain reads DAGVTQSPTHLIKTRGQQVTLRCSPKSGHDTVSWYQQALGQGPQFIFQYYEEEERQRGNFPDRFSGHQFPNYSSELNVNALLLGDSALYLCASRSGTGLSTDTQYFGPGTRLTVL.

This chain uses TRBV4-3 with TRBJ2-3, with D perhaps TRBD2 (5 bases). Germline assignment: CDR1 LGHNA and CDR2 YSLEER. This CDR3 spans 15 amino acids. The V gene lost 1 base and the J gene lost 5 bases, with 13 bases spanning the gap. The DNA of the CDR3 is TGCGCCAGCAGCCAAGTTGCAAGAGGGCTAGATACGCAGTATTTT. Its protein product is CASSQVARGLDTQYF.

This clone was observed a few times. The V call is TRBV28, the J call TRBJ2-2; TRBD2 matches 9 bases. The CDR3 is 16 residues long. V shed 2 bases and J 3 bases; nucleotides not matched to a gene: 4. Germline lookup yields CDR1 MDHEN and CDR2 SYDVKM. The CDR3: CASSLGSGSHTGELFF. The DNA for the CDR3 is TGTGCCAGCAGTTTAGGTAGCGGGAGTCACACCGGGGAGCTGTTTTTT. Combining the CDR3 with reference TRBV28 and TRBJ2-2 gives the whole variable domain DVKVTQSSRYLVKRTGEKVFLECVQDMDHENMFWYRQDPGLGLRLIYFSYDVKMKEKGDIPEGYSVSREKKERFSLILESASTNQTSMYLCASSLGSGSHTGELFFGEGSRLTVL.

The chain is built from TRBV27 and TRBJ1-4; no definite D call. Trimming cost V 7 bases and J 5 bases, with 14 bases left between them. The germline V gene has CDR1 MNHEY and CDR2 SMNVEV (reference sequence). CDR3 length: 14 residues. CDR3: CASKTTNRNEKLFF. The CDR3 DNA reads TGTGCCAGCAAGACGACAAATAGGAATGAAAAACTGTTTTTT. Variable domain in full (rest from reference TRBV27 and TRBJ1-4): EAQVTQNPRYLITVTGKKLTVTCSQNMNHEYMSWYRQDPGLGLRQIYYSMNVEVTDKGDVPEGYKVSRKEKRNFPLILESPSPNQTSLYFCASKTTNRNEKLFFGSGTQLSVL.

This chain connects TRBV6-5 to TRBJ1-1; the D is unclear. The CDR3 is 15 amino acids. Germline CDR1 and CDR2: MNHEY and SVGAGI. The V end lost 4 bases, the J end lost 1 base, and 13 bases lay between the germline ends. The CDR3 region has the DNA TGTGCCAGCAGTTCCCTCGGTGGAGCGAACACTGAAGCTTTCTTT. Amino acids: CASSSLGGANTEAFF.

The genes are TRBV11-1 and TRBJ1-6; 8 bases line up with TRBD1. V shed 5 bases, J shed 5 bases, and the junction held 5 bases outside the gene matches. CDR3 length: 15 amino acids. Germline-derived CDR1 and CDR2 are SGHAT and FQDESV (reference sequence). The CDR3 protein is CASSGPTGDNSPLHF. Written as DNA, the CDR3 is TGTGCCAGCAGCGGCCCGACAGGGGATAATTCACCCCTCCACTTT.

This rearrangement joins TRBV18 to TRBJ1-2; 8 bases map to TRBD1. CDR3 length equals 16 residues. Per the germline V gene, CDR1 is KGHSH and CDR2 is LQKENI. V dropped 3 bases and J dropped 2; count of bases not matched to a gene: 8. CDR3 in amino acids: CASSPGTGLSNYGYTF. The CDR3 DNA reads as TGTGCCAGCTCACCGGGGACAGGCCTTTCCAACTATGGCTACACCTTC.

This clone came up once. J is TRBJ2-7 and V is TRBV19; 11 positions match TRBD1. CDR3 length: 14 amino acids. Germline loops: CDR1 LNHDA, CDR2 SQIVND (reference sequence). V shed 3 bases, J shed 10 bases, and the junction held 8 bases outside the gene matches. The CDR3 protein is CASSISDRGPPQYF. DNA of the CDR3: TGTGCCAGTAGTATTTCGGACAGGGGGCCGCCTCAGTACTTC.

A few counts support this clone. The genes are TRBV6-6 and TRBJ1-4; D might be TRBD1 (6 bases). The germline gives CDR1 MNHNY, CDR2 SVGAGI (reference sequence). The CDR3 sequence is 14 residues long. V dropped 6 bases and J dropped 7 bases, with 15 bases sitting between them. The CDR3 loop reads CASRTTGPVEKLFF. CDR3 nucleotides: TGTGCCAGCAGGACGACAGGTCCCGTTGAAAAACTGTTTTTT.

The V gene is TRBV7-9, the J gene TRBJ2-1, with a possible D match to TRBD2 (5 bases). This CDR3 comprises 16 residues. CDR1 and CDR2 from the germline V gene are SEHNR and FQNEAQ (reference sequence). V was clipped by 4 bases and J by 10 bases, with 23 bases between them. The CDR3 here is CASSSAGMGTGLEQFF. The CDR3 DNA reads TGTGCCAGCAGCTCCGCCGGGATGGGCACCGGTCTGGAGCAGTTCTTC.

The chain links TRBV7-2 to TRBJ1-1, with unresolved D. Germline V gives CDR1 SGHTA, CDR2 FQGNSA. V was pared by 5 bases and J by 4 bases, with 8 bases between. The CDR3 sequence is 12 residues long. CDR3 sequence: CASSLSRTEAFF. The CDR3, as DNA: TGTGCCAGCAGCCTGAGTCGCACTGAAGCTTTCTTT.

The chain combines TRBV5-1 with TRBJ1-2, with 9 bases identical to TRBD1. This CDR3 region has 16 residues. The J segment lost 5 bases and the V segment lost 0 bases, leaving 8 bases of the junction unmatched. Germline CDR1 reads SGHRS; CDR2 reads YFSETQ. The CDR3 nucleotides are TGCGCCAGCAGCTTGGCTACCGGGACAGGGAGATATGGCTACACCTTC. Translated: CASSLATGTGRYGYTF. Supplemented by reference TRBV5-1 and TRBJ1-2, the full variable domain reads KAGVTQTPRYLIKTRGQQVTLSCSPISGHRSVSWYQQTPGQGLQFLFEYFSETQRNKGNFPGRFSGRQFSNSRSEMNVSTLELGDSALYLCASSLATGTGRYGYTFGSGTRLTVV.

The chain recombines TRBV18 with TRBJ2-7; TRBD2 is a possible D gene (6 bases). Per the germline V gene, CDR1 is KGHSH and CDR2 is LQKENI. The V end lost 4 bases, the J end lost 4 bases, and 17 bases lay between the germline ends. This CDR3 has 15 amino acids. Here the CDR3 DNA reads TGTGCCAGCTCACTAACGGAGGGACCCCGATACGAGCAGTACTTC. This sequence encodes CASSLTEGPRYEQYF. Variable domain in full (rest from reference TRBV18 and TRBJ2-7): NAGVMQNPRHLVRRRGQEARLRCSPMKGHSHVYWYRQLPEEGLKFMVYLQKENIIDESGMPKERFSAEFPKEGPSILRIQQVVRGDSAAYFCASSLTEGPRYEQYFGPGTRLTVT.